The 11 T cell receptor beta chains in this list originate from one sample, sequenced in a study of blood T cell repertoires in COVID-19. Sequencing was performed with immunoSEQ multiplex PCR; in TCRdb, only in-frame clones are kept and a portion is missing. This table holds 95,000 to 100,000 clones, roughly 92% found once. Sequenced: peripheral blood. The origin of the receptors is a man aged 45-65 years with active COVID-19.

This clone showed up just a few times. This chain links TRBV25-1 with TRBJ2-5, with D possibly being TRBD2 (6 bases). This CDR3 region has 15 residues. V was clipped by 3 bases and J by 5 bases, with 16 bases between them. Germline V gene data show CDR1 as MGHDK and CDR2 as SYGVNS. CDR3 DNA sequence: TGTGCCAGCAGTGAGAGGGGTCCTCGGGGGGAGACCCAGTACTTC. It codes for CASSERGPRGETQYF.

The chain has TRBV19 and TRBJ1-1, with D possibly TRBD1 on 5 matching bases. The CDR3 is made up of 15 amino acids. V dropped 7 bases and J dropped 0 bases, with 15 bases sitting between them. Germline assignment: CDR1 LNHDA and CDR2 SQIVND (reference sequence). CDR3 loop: CASNPGGRMNTEAFF. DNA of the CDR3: TGTGCCAGTAACCCCGGGGGGAGAATGAACACTGAAGCTTTCTTT.

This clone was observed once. This CDR3 reads CASSSDRVGETQYF. CDR3 DNA sequence: TGTGCCAGCAGCTCGGACAGGGTAGGAGAGACCCAGTACTTC. J is TRBJ2-5 and V is TRBV7-6; 8 bases line up with TRBD1. Looked up from germline, CDR1 is SGHVS and CDR2 is FNYEAQ. Trimming cost V 4 bases and J 4 bases; bases outside gene matches: 5. The CDR3 runs to 14 residues.

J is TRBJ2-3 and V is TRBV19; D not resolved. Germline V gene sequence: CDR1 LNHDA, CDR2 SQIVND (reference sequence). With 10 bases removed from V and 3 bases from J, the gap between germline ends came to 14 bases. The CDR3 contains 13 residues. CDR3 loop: CATTPPDTDTQYF. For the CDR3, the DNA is TGTGCCACCACGCCCCCAGATACAGATACGCAGTATTTT.

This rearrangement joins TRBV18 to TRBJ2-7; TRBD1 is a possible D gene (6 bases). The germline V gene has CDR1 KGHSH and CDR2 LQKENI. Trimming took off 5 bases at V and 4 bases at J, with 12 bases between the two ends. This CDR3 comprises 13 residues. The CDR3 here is CASSGFRGYEQYF. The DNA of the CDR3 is TGTGCCAGCTCAGGGTTCAGGGGTTACGAGCAGTACTTC.

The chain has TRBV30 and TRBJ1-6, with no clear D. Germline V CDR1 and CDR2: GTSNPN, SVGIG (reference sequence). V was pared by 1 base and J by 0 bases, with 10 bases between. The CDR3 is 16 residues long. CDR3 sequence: CAWSATAISYNSPLHF. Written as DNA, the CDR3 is TGTGCCTGGAGTGCCACAGCCATCTCCTATAATTCACCCCTCCACTTT.

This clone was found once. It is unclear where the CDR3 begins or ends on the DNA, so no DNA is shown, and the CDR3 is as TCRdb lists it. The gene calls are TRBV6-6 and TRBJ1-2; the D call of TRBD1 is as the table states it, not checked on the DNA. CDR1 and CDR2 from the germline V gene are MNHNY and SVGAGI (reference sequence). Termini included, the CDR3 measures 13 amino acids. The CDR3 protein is CASSSSTGDGYTF.

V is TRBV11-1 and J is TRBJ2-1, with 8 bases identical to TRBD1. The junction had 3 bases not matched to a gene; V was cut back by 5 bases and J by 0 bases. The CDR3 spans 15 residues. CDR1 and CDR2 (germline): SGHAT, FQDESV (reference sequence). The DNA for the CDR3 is TGTGCCAGCAGCAGACAGGGGAGCTCCTACAATGAGCAGTTCTTC. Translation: CASSRQGSSYNEQFF.

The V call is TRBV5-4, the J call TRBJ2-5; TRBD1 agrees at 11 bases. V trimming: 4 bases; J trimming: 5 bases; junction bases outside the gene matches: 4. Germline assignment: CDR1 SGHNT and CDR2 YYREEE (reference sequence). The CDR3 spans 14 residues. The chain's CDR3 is CASSQGQGDETQYF. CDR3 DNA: TGTGCCAGCAGCCAGGGACAGGGGGACGAGACCCAGTACTTC.

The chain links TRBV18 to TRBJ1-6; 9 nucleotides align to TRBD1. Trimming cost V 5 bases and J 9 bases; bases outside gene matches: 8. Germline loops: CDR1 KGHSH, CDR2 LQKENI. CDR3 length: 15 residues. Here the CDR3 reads CASSDAGTGLSPLHF. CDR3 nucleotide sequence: TGTGCCAGCTCAGATGCCGGGACAGGGCTTTCACCCCTCCACTTT.

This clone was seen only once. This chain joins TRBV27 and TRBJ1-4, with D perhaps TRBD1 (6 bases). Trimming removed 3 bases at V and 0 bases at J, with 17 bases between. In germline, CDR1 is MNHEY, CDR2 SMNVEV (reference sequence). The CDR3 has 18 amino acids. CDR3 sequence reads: CASSFFSTGLATNEKLFF. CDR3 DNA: TGTGCCAGCAGTTTTTTCTCCACAGGGCTTGCAACTAATGAAAAACTGTTTTTT. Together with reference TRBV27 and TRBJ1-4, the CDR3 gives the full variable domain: EAQVTQNPRYLITVTGKKLTVTCSQNMNHEYMSWYRQDPGLGLRQIYYSMNVEVTDKGDVPEGYKVSRKEKRNFPLILESPSPNQTSLYFCASSFFSTGLATNEKLFFGSGTQLSVL.